The 14 T cell receptor beta chains presented below share a single source sample, sequenced in a study of blood T cell repertoires in COVID-19. Sequenced by immunoSEQ multiplex PCR; TCRdb stores in-frame clones only, minus some. The sample carries roughly 210,000 clones, roughly 84% recorded once. Sequenced input: PBMCs or T cells enriched from blood (not recorded which). These receptors all come from a man aged 25 to 40 in a cohort exposed to, infected with or recovered from COVID-19 (not recorded which).

This clone was counted many times. The chain links TRBV11-2 to TRBJ2-1; D is ambiguous. The germline V gene encodes CDR1 SGHAT and CDR2 FQNNGV. CDR3 length: 12 residues. The ends were cut back, 2 bases at V and 8 bases at J, with 7 bases in the middle. The CDR3 DNA is TGTGCCAGCAGCTTAAACGGGTATGAGCAGTTCTTC. Its translation is CASSLNGYEQFF. Combining the CDR3 with reference TRBV11-2 and TRBJ2-1 gives the whole variable domain EAGVAQSPRYKIIEKRQSVAFWCNPISGHATLYWYQQILGQGPKLLIQFQNNGVVDDSQLPKDRFSAERLKGVDSTLKIQPAKLEDSAVYLCASSLNGYEQFFGPGTRLTVL.

V and J are TRBV30 and TRBJ1-5, with 10 positions matching TRBD1. The V gene's germline CDR1 is GTSNPN and CDR2 SVGIG (reference sequence). Losses at the gene ends were 1 base for V and 4 bases for J; bases not matched to a gene: 7. This CDR3 is 16 amino acids long. The CDR3 protein is CAWSDSTGGYNQPQHF. As DNA, the CDR3 is TGTGCCTGGAGTGACTCGACAGGGGGCTATAATCAGCCCCAGCATTTT. The full variable domain, with the rest looked up from reference TRBV30 and TRBJ1-5, is SQTIHQWPATLVQPVGSPLSLECTVEGTSNPNLYWYRQAAGRGLQLLFYSVGIGQISSEVPQNLSASRPQDRQFILSSKKLLLSDSGFYLCAWSDSTGGYNQPQHFGDGTRLSIL.

The chain couples TRBV5-4 to TRBJ2-5; possible D gene TRBD1, 5 bases. Deletions cut 4 bases from V and 1 base from J, with 11 bases between. The CDR3 totals 14 residues. Per germline, CDR1 SGHNT and CDR2 YYREEE (reference sequence). The CDR3 loop reads CASSPQGTQETQYF. The CDR3 region has the DNA TGTGCCAGCAGCCCCCAGGGTACCCAAGAGACCCAGTACTTC.

This rearrangement joins TRBV5-4 to TRBJ1-4; a weak D match, TRBD1 (5 bases). The germline V gene has CDR1 SGHNT and CDR2 YYREEE (reference sequence). V was shortened by 2 bases and J by 11 bases, with 10 bases between the two germline ends. The CDR3 has 12 amino acids. The CDR3 loop reads CASSLAGDKLFF. The CDR3 region has the DNA TGTGCCAGCAGCTTAGCGGGGGATAAACTGTTTTTT.

The gene calls are TRBV5-1 and TRBJ2-7; TRBD2 agrees at 10 bases. This CDR3 is 14 amino acids long. J was trimmed by 2 bases and V by 2 bases; bases with no gene match: 1. The germline V gene encodes CDR1 SGHRS and CDR2 YFSETQ. Here the CDR3 reads CASSFSGRAYEQYF. The CDR3 bases are TGCGCCAGCAGCTTCAGCGGGAGGGCCTACGAGCAGTACTTC.

The chain carries TRBV4-1 and TRBJ2-2, with D maybe TRBD2 (5 bases). Trimming removed 2 bases from V and 2 bases from J, with 12 bases in between. The CDR3 totals 16 residues. Germline CDR1 MGHRA, CDR2 YSYEKL. Here the CDR3 reads CASSQTERGNTGELFF. CDR3 DNA: TGCGCCAGCAGCCAAACAGAACGGGGAAACACCGGGGAGCTGTTTTTT.

The gene calls are TRBV7-3 and TRBJ2-3, with TRBD1 matching 7 bases. The junction had 5 bases not matched to a gene; V was cut back by 3 bases and J by 2 bases. The CDR3 length is 15 residues. Germline V lookup: CDR1 SGHTA, CDR2 FQGTGA. CDR3 amino acids: CASSFGTANTDTQYF. The CDR3 coding sequence is TGTGCCAGCAGCTTCGGGACAGCCAACACAGATACGCAGTATTTT.

This clone was seen a few times. V usage is TRBV4-1 and J usage is TRBJ2-7; 9 bases align to TRBD2. The CDR3 runs 16 residues. The germline gives CDR1 MGHRA, CDR2 YSYEKL. The V gene end was trimmed by 0 bases and the J gene end by 4 bases; junction bases not matched to a gene: 7. CDR3 nucleotides: TGCGCCAGCAGCCAAGATTTAGCGGGAGTCGTGTACGAGCAGTACTTC. Translated, it gives CASSQDLAGVVYEQYF.

This clone was picked up one time. V usage is TRBV27 and J usage is TRBJ2-2, with TRBD1 matching over 9 bases. After removal of 5 bases from V and 2 bases from J, the junction contained 21 bases not matched to a gene. Germline CDR1 MNHEY, CDR2 SMNVEV (reference sequence). This CDR3 has 21 residues. CDR3 sequence: CASSKDRDRVALAANTGELFF. CDR3 in DNA: TGTGCCAGCAGTAAAGACCGGGACAGGGTGGCCCTAGCGGCCAACACCGGGGAGCTGTTTTTT.

This clone has more than one count but fewer than ten. The chain joins TRBV27 to TRBJ2-7; TRBD1 matches at 7 bases. The CDR3 covers 17 residues. Germline lookup yields CDR1 MNHEY and CDR2 SMNVEV (reference sequence). V shed 5 bases and J 4 bases; nucleotides not matched to a gene: 17. The CDR3 spells CASSPKPQGITYYEQYF. The CDR3 coding sequence is TGTGCCAGCAGTCCGAAGCCACAGGGGATTACCTATTACGAGCAGTACTTC.

The V gene is TRBV5-1, the J gene TRBJ2-1, with a possible D match to TRBD2 (6 bases). The CDR3 has 15 residues. Trimming took 0 bases from V and 6 from J, leaving 13 bases between them. Per the germline V gene, CDR1 is SGHRS and CDR2 is YFSETQ. This chain's CDR3 is CASSLEYSGLNEQFF. As DNA, the CDR3 is TGCGCCAGCAGCTTGGAGTATAGCGGACTCAATGAGCAGTTCTTC.

The rearrangement links TRBV29-1 to TRBJ1-4; D is possibly TRBD1 (6 bases). Germline V lookup: CDR1 SQVTM, CDR2 ANQGSEA. This CDR3 is 15 amino acids long. Trimming removed 5 bases from V and 8 bases from J, with 21 bases in between. CDR3 bases: TGCAGCGTTACAGAACAGGGAGGGGTGAAGGAAAAACTGTTTTTT. Residues: CSVTEQGGVKEKLFF. The complete variable domain, with remaining parts taken from reference TRBV29-1 and TRBJ1-4, reads SAVISQKPSRDICQRGTSLTIQCQVDSQVTMMFWYRQQPGQSLTLIATANQGSEATYESGFVIDKFPISRPNLTFSTLTVSNMSPEDSSIYLCSVTEQGGVKEKLFFGSGTQLSVL.

The chain has TRBV7-6 and TRBJ2-7; maybe TRBD2 (6 bases). The CDR3 extends over 17 amino acids. V was cut by 5 bases and J by 5 bases, with 25 bases left in between. CDR1 and CDR2 (germline): SGHVS, FNYEAQ. This CDR3 is CASSPGVGRPGGNEQYF. CDR3 sequence (DNA): TGTGCCAGCAGCCCCGGGGTGGGGAGGCCGGGCGGTAACGAGCAGTACTTC.

This chain connects TRBV19 to TRBJ2-7; 10 nucleotides align to TRBD2. Germline V CDR1 and CDR2: LNHDA, SQIVND (reference sequence). This CDR3 has 15 residues. V shed 6 bases, J shed 3 bases, and the junction held 8 bases outside the gene matches. CDR3 DNA: TGTGCCAGTAGCGACCACGGGACTAGCGACTACGAGCAGTACTTC. Its translation: CASSDHGTSDYEQYF. Supplemented by reference TRBV19 and TRBJ2-7, the full variable domain reads DGGITQSPKYLFRKEGQNVTLSCEQNLNHDAMYWYRQDPGQGLRLIYYSQIVNDFQKGDIAEGYSVSREKKESFPLTVTSAQKNPTAFYLCASSDHGTSDYEQYFGPGTRLTVT.